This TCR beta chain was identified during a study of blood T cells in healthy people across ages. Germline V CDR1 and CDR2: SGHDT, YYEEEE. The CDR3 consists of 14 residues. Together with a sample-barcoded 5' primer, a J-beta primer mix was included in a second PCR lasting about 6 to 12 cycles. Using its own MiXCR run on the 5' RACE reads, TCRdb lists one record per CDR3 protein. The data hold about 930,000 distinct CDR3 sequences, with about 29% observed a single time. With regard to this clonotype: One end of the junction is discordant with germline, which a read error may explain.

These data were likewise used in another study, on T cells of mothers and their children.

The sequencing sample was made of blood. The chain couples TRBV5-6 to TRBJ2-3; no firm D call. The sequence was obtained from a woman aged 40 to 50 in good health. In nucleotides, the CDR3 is TGTGCCAGCGGCTTGGAAAGGGAATCAGATACGCAGTATTTT. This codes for CASGLERESDTQYF.